This T cell receptor (beta chain) was captured by sequencing in a study of blood T cell repertoires in COVID-19. Study summary: Sites across the United States, Italy and Spain contributed samples from acute and convalescent COVID-19. Nucleic acid was either cDNA or gDNA, and it came from T cells, B-cell-depleted T cells, or PBMCs.

The CDR3 covers 15 residues. Germline-derived CDR1 and CDR2 are SGHAT and FQNNGV. V was trimmed by 1 base and J by 8 bases, leaving 17 bases between them. The authors' processing: Nucleated cell number was recorded as an estimate derived from reference gene primer amplification. Clones were sequenced by immunoSEQ multiplex PCR, and TCRdb holds only the in-frame ones, with some missing. V and J calls and clone size follow that table, whereas D and trimming were derived from the DNA. The table lists about 59,000 clones, 65% to 80% of them singletons. The rearrangement joins TRBV11-2 to TRBJ1-2; D uncertain. The TCR comes from an older woman with acute or convalescent COVID-19. Sequenced: peripheral blood. The CDR3 reads CASSLGFGVSKGYTF. The CDR3, as DNA: TGTGCCAGCAGCTTAGGGTTCGGGGTCTCCAAAGGCTACACCTTC.